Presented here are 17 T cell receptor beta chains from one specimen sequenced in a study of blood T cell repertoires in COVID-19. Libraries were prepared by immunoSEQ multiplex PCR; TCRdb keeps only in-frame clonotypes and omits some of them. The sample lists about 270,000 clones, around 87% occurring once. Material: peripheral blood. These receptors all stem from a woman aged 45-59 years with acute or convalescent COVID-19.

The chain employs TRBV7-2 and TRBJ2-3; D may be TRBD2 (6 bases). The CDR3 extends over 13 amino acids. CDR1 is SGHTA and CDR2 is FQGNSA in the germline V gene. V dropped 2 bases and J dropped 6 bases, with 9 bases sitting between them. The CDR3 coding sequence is TGTGCCAGCAGCTTATCTAGCGACGATACGCAGTATTTT. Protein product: CASSLSSDDTQYF.

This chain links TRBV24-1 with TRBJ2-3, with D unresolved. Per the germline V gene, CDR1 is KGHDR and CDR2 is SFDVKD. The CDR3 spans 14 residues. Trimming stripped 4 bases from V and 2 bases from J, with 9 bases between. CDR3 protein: CATSDGNPTDTQYF. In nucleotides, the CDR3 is TGTGCCACCAGTGACGGTAACCCCACAGATACGCAGTATTTT.

The CDR3 reads CASSFRGRRNYGYTF. DNA of the CDR3: TGTGCCAGCAGCTTTAGGGGGCGTCGAAACTATGGCTACACCTTC. The V gene is TRBV12-1, the J gene TRBJ1-2; the table's D call of TRBD1 was not tested on the DNA. TRBV12-1 constitutes a pseudogene. The CDR3 has 15 residues.

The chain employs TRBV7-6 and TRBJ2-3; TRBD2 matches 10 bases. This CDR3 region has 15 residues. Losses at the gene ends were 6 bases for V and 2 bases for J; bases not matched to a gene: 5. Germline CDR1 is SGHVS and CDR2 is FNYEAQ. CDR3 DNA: TGTGCCAGCAGTTTACTAGCGGGGTACACAGATACGCAGTATTTT. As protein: CASSLLAGYTDTQYF. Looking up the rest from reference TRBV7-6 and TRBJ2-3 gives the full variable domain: GAGVSQSPRYKVTKRGQDVALRCDPISGHVSLYWYRQALGQGPEFLTYFNYEAQQDKSGLPNDRFSAERPEGSISTLTIQRTEQRDSAMYRCASSLLAGYTDTQYFGPGTRLTVL.

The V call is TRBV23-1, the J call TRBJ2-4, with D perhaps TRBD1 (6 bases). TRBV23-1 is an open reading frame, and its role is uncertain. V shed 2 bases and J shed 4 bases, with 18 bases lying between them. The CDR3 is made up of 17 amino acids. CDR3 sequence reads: CASSQPTVGTPKNIQYF. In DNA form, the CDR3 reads TGCGCCAGCAGTCAACCTACCGTGGGGACACCGAAAAACATTCAGTACTTC.

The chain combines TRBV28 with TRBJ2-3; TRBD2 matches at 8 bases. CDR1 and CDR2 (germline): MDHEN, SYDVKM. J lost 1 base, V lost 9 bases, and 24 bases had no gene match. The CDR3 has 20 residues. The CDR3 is CASQQFGVSSGRRGTDTQYF. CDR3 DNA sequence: TGTGCCAGTCAGCAGTTTGGCGTTTCCAGCGGGAGAAGAGGCACAGATACGCAGTATTTT.

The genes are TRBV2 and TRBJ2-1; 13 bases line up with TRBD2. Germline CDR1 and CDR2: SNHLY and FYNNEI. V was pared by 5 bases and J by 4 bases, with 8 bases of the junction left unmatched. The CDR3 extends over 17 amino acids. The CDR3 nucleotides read TGTGCCAGCAGTCGCTCGGGACTAGCGGGAATTTACAATGAGCAGTTCTTC. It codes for CASSRSGLAGIYNEQFF.

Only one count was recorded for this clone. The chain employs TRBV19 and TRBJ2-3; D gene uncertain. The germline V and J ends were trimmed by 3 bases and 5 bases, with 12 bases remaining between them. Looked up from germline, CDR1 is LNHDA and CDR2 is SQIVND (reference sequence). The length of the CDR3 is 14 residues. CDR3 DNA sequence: TGTGCCAGTAGTATCACGGCGGCGAGAGATACGCAGTATTTT. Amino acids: CASSITAARDTQYF.

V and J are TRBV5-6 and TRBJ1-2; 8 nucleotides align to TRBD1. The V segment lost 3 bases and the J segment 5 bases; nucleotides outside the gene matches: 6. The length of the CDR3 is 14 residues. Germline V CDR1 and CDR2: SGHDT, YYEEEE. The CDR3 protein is CASSSQNRGYGYTF. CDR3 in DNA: TGTGCCAGCAGCTCCCAGAACAGGGGGTATGGCTACACCTTC.

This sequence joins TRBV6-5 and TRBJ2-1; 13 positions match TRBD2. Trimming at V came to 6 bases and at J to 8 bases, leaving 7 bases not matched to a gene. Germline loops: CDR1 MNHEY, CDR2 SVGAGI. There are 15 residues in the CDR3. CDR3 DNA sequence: TGTGCCAGCAGAGATGGACTAGCGGGAGTCCATGAGCAGTTCTTC. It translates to CASRDGLAGVHEQFF.

The CDR3 spells CASSETPGLAQERAYNEQFF. The CDR3 bases are TGTGCCAGCAGTGAAACACCGGGACTAGCGCAAGAAAGAGCCTACAATGAGCAGTTCTTC. The chain uses TRBV6-1 and TRBJ2-1; 10 bases match TRBD2. Trimming at V came to 2 bases and at J to 2 bases, leaving 15 bases not matched to a gene. Germline-derived CDR1 and CDR2 are MNHNS and SASEGT. The CDR3 extends over 20 amino acids.

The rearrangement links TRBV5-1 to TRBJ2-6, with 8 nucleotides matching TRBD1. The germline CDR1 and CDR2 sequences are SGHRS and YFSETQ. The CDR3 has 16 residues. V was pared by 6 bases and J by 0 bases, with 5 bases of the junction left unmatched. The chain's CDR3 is CASTRQGNSGANVLTF. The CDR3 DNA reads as TGCGCCAGCACAAGACAGGGGAACTCTGGGGCCAACGTCCTGACTTTC.

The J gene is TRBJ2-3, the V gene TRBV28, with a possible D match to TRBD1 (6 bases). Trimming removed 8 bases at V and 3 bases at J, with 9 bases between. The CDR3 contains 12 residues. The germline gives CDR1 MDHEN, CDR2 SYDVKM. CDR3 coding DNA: TGTGCCAGCTACAGGGCGACAGATACGCAGTATTTT. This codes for CASYRATDTQYF.

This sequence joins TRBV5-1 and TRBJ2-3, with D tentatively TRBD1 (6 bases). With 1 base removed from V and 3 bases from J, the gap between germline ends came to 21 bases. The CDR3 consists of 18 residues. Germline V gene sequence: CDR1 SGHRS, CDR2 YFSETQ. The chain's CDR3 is CASSLSTDGGLGTDTQYF. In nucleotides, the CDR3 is TGCGCCAGCAGCTTGAGTACTGATGGGGGCTTGGGGACAGATACGCAGTATTTT.

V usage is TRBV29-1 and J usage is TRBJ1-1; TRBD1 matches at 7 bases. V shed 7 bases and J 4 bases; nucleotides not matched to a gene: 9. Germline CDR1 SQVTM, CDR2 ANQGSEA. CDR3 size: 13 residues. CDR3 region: CSGAQGDRTEAFF. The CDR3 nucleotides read TGCAGCGGCGCCCAGGGGGATCGCACTGAAGCTTTCTTT. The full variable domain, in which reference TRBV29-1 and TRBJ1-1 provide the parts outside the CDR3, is SAVISQKPSRDICQRGTSLTIQCQVDSQVTMMFWYRQQPGQSLTLIATANQGSEATYESGFVIDKFPISRPNLTFSTLTVSNMSPEDSSIYLCSGAQGDRTEAFFGQGTRLTVV.

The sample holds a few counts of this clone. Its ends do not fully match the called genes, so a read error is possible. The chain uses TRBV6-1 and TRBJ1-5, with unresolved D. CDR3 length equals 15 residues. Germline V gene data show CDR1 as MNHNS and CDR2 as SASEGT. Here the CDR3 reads CASSERHPSDQPQHF. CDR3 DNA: TGTGCCAGCAGTGAAAGGCACCCTAGCGATCAGCCCCAGCATTTT.

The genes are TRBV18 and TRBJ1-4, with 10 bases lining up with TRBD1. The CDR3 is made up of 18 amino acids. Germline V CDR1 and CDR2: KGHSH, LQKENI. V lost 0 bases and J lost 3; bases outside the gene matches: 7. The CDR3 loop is CASSPPQGQGMANEKLFF. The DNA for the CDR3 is TGTGCCAGCTCACCACCGCAGGGACAGGGGATGGCTAATGAAAAACTGTTTTTT.